These 30 T cell receptor beta chains were sequenced from one sample in a study of T cells after somatic rescue of genetic block (TCRdb year 2020). Library prep was done by the immunoSEQ multiplex PCR assay. Sourced from immuneACCESS, this table was stored by TCRdb with only in-frame sequences that have V and J called. A share of the clones is absent; for the studies checked, an unresolved V gene accounts for under half, and the remainder has no known explanation. The sample table records roughly 92,000 clones; just under 90% of these occur just once. The top ten hold around 1.6% of the sample. The sample consisted of peripheral blood mononuclear cells (PBMCs). These receptor sequences come from a woman aged 18-29 years.

J is TRBJ2-3 and V is TRBV29-1; 9 bases line up with TRBD2. Germline V gene sequence: CDR1 SQVTM, CDR2 ANQGSEA. Unmatched junction bases numbered 7, after V lost 0 bases and J lost 3 bases. The CDR3 spans 16 residues. The CDR3 coding sequence is TGCAGCGTTGAAGATAGTAGCGGGAGTTCGACAGATACGCAGTATTTT. Translated, it gives CSVEDSSGSSTDTQYF.

The J gene is TRBJ2-7, the V gene TRBV5-1, with D maybe TRBD1 (6 bases). The CDR3 loop spans 16 amino acids. The germline CDR1 and CDR2 sequences are SGHRS and YFSETQ. V lost 0 bases and J lost 2, with 15 bases in between. CDR3 in DNA: TGCGCCAGCAGCTTGGCCGGGGCAGGGGCGGCCTACGAGCAGTACTTC. Translated, it gives CASSLAGAGAAYEQYF.

This sequence joins TRBV27 and TRBJ1-1; TRBD1 aligns across 7 bases. Germline V CDR1 and CDR2: MNHEY, SMNVEV (reference sequence). V dropped 5 bases and J dropped 9; count of bases not matched to a gene: 12. The CDR3 loop spans 14 amino acids. CDR3 amino acids: CASSPVDRDHQAFF. As DNA, the CDR3 is TGTGCCAGCAGTCCGGTCGACAGGGACCATCAAGCTTTCTTT.

J is TRBJ2-2 and V is TRBV14, with D uncertain. Trimming pared 1 base from V and 8 bases from J, leaving 11 bases between. CDR3 length: 14 residues. CDR1 and CDR2 (germline): SGHDN, FVKESK. CDR3 region: CASSQVGPRGELFF. For the CDR3, the DNA is TGTGCCAGCAGCCAAGTTGGACCACGGGGGGAGCTGTTTTTT.

As DNA, the CDR3 is TGTGCCAGCAGCGTAGAGTTGCGGGAGGCCCGCTACAATGAGCAGTTCTTC. It is translated as CASSVELREARYNEQFF. V gene TRBV9 combines with J gene TRBJ2-1, with 8 bases identical to TRBD2. This CDR3 comprises 17 residues. Losses at the gene ends were 0 bases for V and 3 bases for J; bases not matched to a gene: 8. The germline V gene encodes CDR1 SGDLS and CDR2 YYNGEE.

This chain joins TRBV2 and TRBJ2-5; a weak D match, TRBD1 (6 bases). CDR1 SNHLY and CDR2 FYNNEI come from the germline V gene. The CDR3 runs 13 residues. V was pared by 7 bases and J by 5 bases, with 14 bases between. This CDR3 reads CASNIQGLETQYF. For the CDR3, the DNA is TGTGCCAGCAACATACAGGGCTTGGAGACCCAGTACTTC.

The chain carries TRBV15 and TRBJ2-1; 10 positions agree with TRBD1. The CDR3 is 15 amino acids. V lost 2 bases and J lost 7; bases outside the gene matches: 5. The germline V gene has CDR1 LNHNV and CDR2 YYDKDF (reference sequence). CDR3 sequence reads: CATSRRQGAGNEQFF. CDR3 nucleotides: TGTGCCACCAGCAGAAGACAGGGGGCCGGGAATGAGCAGTTCTTC.

DNA for the CDR3: TGTGCCAGCAGTCGACAGGGAGCGGGGACTAATGAAAAACTGTTTTTT. It specifies CASSRQGAGTNEKLFF. The V call is TRBV2, the J call TRBJ1-4; TRBD1 agrees at 7 bases. Germline CDR1 and CDR2: SNHLY and FYNNEI. The CDR3 has 16 residues. With 5 bases clipped from V and 2 bases from J, the junction kept 8 bases outside the gene matches.

Only one count was recorded for this clone. The chain links TRBV1 to TRBJ2-5; the table's D gene call, TRBD2, was not cross checked with the DNA. TRBV1 has pseudogene status. This CDR3 spans 16 amino acids. The CDR3, as DNA: TGCACCAGCAGCCAGAAACCTAGCGGGCCAAGAGGGGGCCAGTACTTC. It encodes CTSSQKPSGPRGGQYF.

The J gene is TRBJ1-4, the V gene TRBV19; D remains unclear. The germline V and J ends were trimmed by 2 bases and 7 bases, with 8 bases remaining between them. Germline V CDR1 and CDR2: LNHDA, SQIVND (reference sequence). The CDR3 covers 13 residues. CDR3 in amino acids: CASSISPAEKLFF. For the CDR3, the DNA is TGTGCCAGTAGTATATCTCCAGCTGAAAAACTGTTTTTT.

The rearrangement joins TRBV7-9 to TRBJ2-1, with unresolved D. Germline values: CDR1 SEHNR, CDR2 FQNEAQ (reference sequence). This CDR3 comprises 13 residues. Trimming removed 5 bases at V and 8 bases at J, with 13 bases between. CDR3 region: CASSTPLGDEQFF. The CDR3 nucleotides read TGTGCCAGCAGCACCCCCTTGGGCGATGAGCAGTTCTTC.

The rearrangement links TRBV6-1 to TRBJ1-1; a weak D match, TRBD1 (6 bases). The CDR3 runs to 11 residues. Per germline, CDR1 MNHNS and CDR2 SASEGT. V was trimmed by 6 bases and J by 11 bases, leaving 13 bases between them. CDR3 DNA sequence: TGTGCCAGCAGGTCCGAGGGGGTGGCTTTCTTT. It codes for CASRSEGVAFF.

The genes are TRBV6-6 and TRBJ2-1; no definite D call. Germline assignment: CDR1 MNHNY and CDR2 SVGAGI (reference sequence). CDR3 length equals 16 residues. Trimming removed 5 bases from V and 0 bases from J, with 14 bases in between. CDR3 in amino acids: CASSQAGASSYNEQFF. CDR3 nucleotide sequence: TGTGCCAGCAGTCAGGCAGGCGCAAGCTCCTACAATGAGCAGTTCTTC.

CDR3 DNA: TGCGCCAGCAGCCTCTACTCGGGGTCTGCTGGGGCCAACGTCCTGACTTTC. This sequence encodes CASSLYSGSAGANVLTF. V and J are TRBV5-1 and TRBJ2-6; TRBD2 is a possible D gene (5 bases). The V gene's germline CDR1 is SGHRS and CDR2 YFSETQ. The V and J ends lost 4 bases and 2 bases respectively, with 16 bases between them. The CDR3 spans 17 residues.

The V call is TRBV7-9, the J call TRBJ1-2; 7 bases line up with TRBD1. Germline CDR1 is SEHNR and CDR2 is FQNEAQ (reference sequence). J lost 3 bases, V lost 4 bases, and 8 bases had no gene match. This CDR3 contains 15 residues. The DNA for the CDR3 is TGTGCCAGCAGCTCCTCAGGGACAGTCTACTATGGCTACACCTTC. Protein sequence: CASSSSGTVYYGYTF.

The rearrangement joins TRBV4-2 to TRBJ2-7, with a possible D match to TRBD1 (5 bases). With 1 base removed from V and 6 bases from J, the gap between germline ends came to 13 bases. The length of the CDR3 is 14 residues. Germline V gene data show CDR1 as LGHNA and CDR2 as YNFKEQ. CDR3 bases: TGTGCCAGCAGCCAAGTGCGGCAGGGTTTCGAGCAGTACTTC. Amino acids: CASSQVRQGFEQYF.

This clone was counted a single time. V usage is TRBV13 and J usage is TRBJ2-5, with TRBD2 matching 7 bases. V shed 4 bases and J 5 bases; nucleotides not matched to a gene: 13. Germline loops: CDR1 PRHDT, CDR2 FYEKMQ (reference sequence). This CDR3 spans 16 amino acids. The DNA for the CDR3 is TGTGCCAGCAGCTGGCCAGGGTCGCTCGGGGGGGAGACCCAGTACTTC. This translates into CASSWPGSLGGETQYF.

This sequence joins TRBV4-1 and TRBJ2-5, with D perhaps TRBD1 or TRBD2 (5 bases each). V lost 3 bases, J lost 5 bases, and 7 bases lay in between. The CDR3 has 12 amino acids. Germline V CDR1 and CDR2: MGHRA, YSYEKL. The CDR3 region has the DNA TGCGCCAGCAGCCAGGGACCCGAGACCCAGTACTTC. This gives the protein CASSQGPETQYF.

The count of this clone is one. This chain connects TRBV27 to TRBJ2-3; 11 bases fit TRBD2. CDR1 and CDR2 from the germline V gene are MNHEY and SMNVEV (reference sequence). J lost 5 bases, V lost 0 bases, and 7 bases had no gene match. The CDR3 sequence is 17 residues long. CDR3 sequence: CASSLSASGRILDTQYF. CDR3 coding DNA: TGTGCCAGCAGTTTATCGGCTAGCGGGAGGATTTTAGATACGCAGTATTTT.

V usage is TRBV12-5 and J usage is TRBJ2-1; D remains unclear. V was trimmed by 2 bases and J by 15 bases, leaving 11 bases between them. This CDR3 has 11 amino acids. Germline V lookup: CDR1 LGHNT, CDR2 FRNRAP. The CDR3 DNA follows: TGTGCTAGTGGTTTGCCCCGGTTGCTGTTCTTC. Amino acid sequence: CASGLPRLLFF.

V and J are TRBV7-9 and TRBJ2-1, with 7 bases matching TRBD1. Losses at the gene ends were 4 bases for V and 8 bases for J; bases not matched to a gene: 11. Germline V gene lookup returns CDR1 SEHNR and CDR2 FQNEAQ (reference sequence). This CDR3 has 15 residues. CDR3 sequence (DNA): TGTGCCAGCAGCTCCCAGGGGGTGATACTAGATGAGCAGTTCTTC. Protein product: CASSSQGVILDEQFF.

The J gene is TRBJ1-2, the V gene TRBV5-1, with D uncertain. V was pared by 0 bases and J by 0 bases, with 15 bases between. Germline V gives CDR1 SGHRS, CDR2 YFSETQ. The CDR3 has 17 residues. The CDR3 is CASSLAATASPNYGYTF. CDR3 in DNA: TGCGCCAGCAGCTTGGCTGCCACAGCAAGCCCTAACTATGGCTACACCTTC.

The V and J genes are TRBV5-1 and TRBJ1-4, with D uncertain. This CDR3 is built from 17 residues. Germline CDR1 reads SGHRS; CDR2 reads YFSETQ. V gave up 0 bases and J gave up 6 bases, with 18 bases separating them. The CDR3 sequence is CASSLDARSARYEKLFF. In nucleotides, the CDR3 is TGCGCCAGCAGCTTGGATGCTCGGTCGGCGCGGTATGAAAAACTGTTTTTT.

The V and J genes are TRBV7-2 and TRBJ2-7; perhaps TRBD2 as D (6 bases). Trimming cost V 4 bases and J 4 bases, with 11 bases left between them. Germline V gene sequence: CDR1 SGHTA, CDR2 FQGNSA. The CDR3 spans 13 residues. CDR3 protein: CASSWGEEYEQYF. CDR3 nucleotides: TGTGCCAGCAGCTGGGGGGAAGAATACGAGCAGTACTTC.

The chain combines TRBV6-1 with TRBJ2-6; D may match TRBD1 or TRBD2 (5 bases each). With 8 bases removed from V and 2 bases from J, the gap between germline ends came to 7 bases. The germline CDR1 and CDR2 sequences are MNHNS and SASEGT. CDR3 size: 13 residues. CDR3 amino acids: CASRGAGANVLTF. CDR3 nucleotide sequence: TGTGCCAGCCGGGGCGCTGGGGCCAACGTCCTGACTTTC.

The chain has TRBV19 and TRBJ1-1, with D possibly matching TRBD1 (5 bases). Trimming took 6 bases from V and 6 from J, leaving 20 bases between them. CDR1 and CDR2 from the germline V gene are LNHDA and SQIVND (reference sequence). CDR3 length equals 15 residues. CDR3 loop: CASRVTMLGGAEAFF. The CDR3 DNA is TGTGCCAGTAGGGTGACAATGTTGGGAGGGGCTGAAGCTTTCTTT.

The rearrangement joins TRBV28 to TRBJ1-2, with D tentatively TRBD1 (6 bases). The CDR3 contains 13 residues. Trimming stripped 6 bases from V and 4 bases from J, with 12 bases between. CDR1 is MDHEN and CDR2 is SYDVKM in the germline V gene. CDR3 protein: CASSFEGVYGYTF. CDR3 DNA: TGTGCCAGCAGCTTTGAGGGGGTCTATGGCTACACCTTC.

V and J are TRBV7-8 and TRBJ2-3; D is uncertain. V lost 1 base and J 0 bases, leaving 11 bases between the germline ends. CDR1 and CDR2 from the germline V gene are SGHVS and FQNEAQ. CDR3 size: 16 residues. In DNA, the CDR3 is TGTGCCAGCAGCTTAGGGGCGAGTACTAGCACAGATACGCAGTATTTT. It encodes CASSLGASTSTDTQYF. The whole variable domain, filled in from reference TRBV7-8 and TRBJ2-3, reads GAGVSQSPRYKVAKRGQDVALRCDPISGHVSLFWYQQALGQGPEFLTYFQNEAQLDKSGLPSDRFFAERPEGSVSTLKIQRTQQEDSAVYLCASSLGASTSTDTQYFGPGTRLTVL.

V is TRBV6-1 and J is TRBJ2-4; D is possibly TRBD1 or TRBD2 (5 bases each). Germline V CDR1 and CDR2: MNHNS, SASEGT. The CDR3 has 16 amino acids. V lost 4 bases and J lost 6, with 19 bases in between. The CDR3 here is CASSGPPGAVLNIQYF. Here the CDR3 DNA reads TGTGCCAGCAGTGGTCCCCCCGGGGCGGTTTTAAACATTCAGTACTTC.

The chain couples TRBV6-1 to TRBJ2-3; no clear D gene. The CDR3 runs to 12 residues. Germline assignment: CDR1 MNHNS and CDR2 SASEGT. Trimming removed 1 base from V and 5 bases from J, with 4 bases in between. Here the CDR3 DNA reads TGTGCCAGCAGTGAAGTAGGAGATACGCAGTATTTT. As protein: CASSEVGDTQYF.